A selection of T cell receptor beta chains follows, all from one sample in a study of glioma-infiltrating T cells after dendritic cell vaccination. Profiling relied on immunoSEQ multiplex PCR, and the TCRdb table lists in-frame clones only, not all of them. Among 85,000 or so clones listed, about 85% were seen once. The sequencing here drew on blood, taken after dendritic cell vaccination. All receptors derive from a human donor with glioblastoma. CDR3s include the opening cysteine and the closing phenylalanine or tryptophan. D genes are given only for firm matches. The size entry is marked missing in some rows and otherwise reads once, few, many or a size class.

clone size,J gene,V gene,D gene,CDR3 DNA,CDR3 protein
-,TRBJ2-3,TRBV19,TRBD1,TGTGCCAGTAGACCCGGGACAGTCACAGATACGCAGTATTTT,CASRPGTVTDTQYF
-,TRBJ2-1,TRBV13,-,TGTGCCAGCAGCCCCACAGGGCCGGCTTACAATGAGCAGTTCTTC,CASSPTGPAYNEQFF
once,TRBJ2-5,TRBV11-2,TRBD2,TGTGCCAGCAGCTTAGATAGCCGGGGGGGAGCCCAAGAGACCCAGTACTTC,CASSLDSRGGAQETQYF
-,TRBJ2-5,TRBV18,-,TGTGCCAGCTCAGACCGCGGCCCATTCCAAGAGACCCAGTACTTC,CASSDRGPFQETQYF
-,TRBJ1-5,TRBV7-6,-,TGTGCCAGCAGCCAAGCGGGGGGAAATCAGCCCCAGCATTTT,CASSQAGGNQPQHF
-,TRBJ2-7,TRBV2,TRBD2,TGTGCCAGTTGTAGCGGGAGGGCCTTTTCCTACGAGCAGTACTTC,CASCSGRAFSYEQYF
-,TRBJ2-7,TRBV5-4,TRBD1,TGTGCCAGCAGCTTGGCAGGGGGCGACGTTTGGTCCTACGAGCAGTACTTC,CASSLAGGDVWSYEQYF
-,TRBJ2-7,TRBV7-8,-,TGTGCCAGCAGCAGCGGAACGGAAGTTTCCTACGAGCAGTACTTC,CASSSGTEVSYEQYF
medium-sized,TRBJ2-3,TRBV28,TRBD2,TGTGCCAGCAGTAGCGGGAGCTCCCACACAGATACGCAGTATTTT,CASSSGSSHTDTQYF
-,TRBJ2-7,TRBV21-1,-,TGTGCCAGCAGCAACCCCCCGGGACAGCCTCCCTACGAGCAGTACTTC,CASSNPPGQPPYEQYF
few,TRBJ2-1,TRBV7-9,TRBD2,TGTGCCAGCAGCTTAGCCCATGGGCTAGCGGCCTACAATGAGCAGTTCTTC,CASSLAHGLAAYNEQFF
once,TRBJ2-1,TRBV19,-,TGTGCCAGTAGTATACAGGTCTCCTACAATGAGCAGTTCTTC,CASSIQVSYNEQFF
-,TRBJ2-1,TRBV5-1,TRBD2,TGCGCCAGCAGCGCGGATAAACTAGCGGGAAGGCACAATGAGCAGTTCTTC,CASSADKLAGRHNEQFF